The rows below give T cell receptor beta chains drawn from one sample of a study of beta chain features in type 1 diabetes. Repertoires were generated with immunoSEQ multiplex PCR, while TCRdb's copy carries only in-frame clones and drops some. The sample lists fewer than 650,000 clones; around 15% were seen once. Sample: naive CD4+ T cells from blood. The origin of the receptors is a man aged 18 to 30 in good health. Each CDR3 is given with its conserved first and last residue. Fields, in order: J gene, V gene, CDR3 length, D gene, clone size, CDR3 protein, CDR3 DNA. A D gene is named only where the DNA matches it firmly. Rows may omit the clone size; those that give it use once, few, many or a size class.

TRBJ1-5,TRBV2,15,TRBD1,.,CASRARTGENQPQHF,TGTGCCAGCAGAGCCCGGACAGGGGAAAATCAGCCCCAGCATTTT
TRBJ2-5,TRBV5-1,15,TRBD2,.,CASSHSSGFQETQYF,TGCGCCAGCAGTCACTCTAGCGGTTTTCAAGAGACCCAGTACTTC
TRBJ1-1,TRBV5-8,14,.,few,CASSVYRDRRVAFF,TGTGCCAGCAGCGTGTACAGGGATCGACGCGTAGCTTTCTTT
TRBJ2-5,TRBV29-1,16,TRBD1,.,CSVKPNAGQGQETQYF,TGCAGCGTTAAACCTAATGCGGGACAGGGTCAAGAGACCCAGTACTTC
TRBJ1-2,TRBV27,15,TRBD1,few,CASSIRRDSSYGYTF,TGTGCCAGCTCAATCCGCCGGGACAGCAGCTATGGCTACACCTTC
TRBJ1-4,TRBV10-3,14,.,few,CAISGTGSNEKLFF,TGTGCCATCAGCGGGACGGGGTCTAATGAAAAACTGTTTTTT
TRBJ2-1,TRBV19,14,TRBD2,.,CASSTSGTYNEQFF,TGTGCCAGTAGTACTAGCGGTACCTACAATGAGCAGTTCTTC
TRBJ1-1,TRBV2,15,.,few,CASAPVDKWNTEAFF,TGTGCCAGCGCACCAGTAGACAAATGGAACACTGAAGCTTTCTTT
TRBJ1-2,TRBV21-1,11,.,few,CASSIRVRYTF,TGTGCCAGCAGCATTCGGGTCCGCTACACCTTC
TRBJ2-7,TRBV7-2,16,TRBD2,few,CASSLVAGGRPYEQYF,TGTGCCAGCAGCTTAGTAGCGGGAGGCCGACCTTACGAGCAGTACTTC
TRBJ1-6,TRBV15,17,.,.,CATSRDGGGSYNSPLHF,TGTGCCACCAGCAGAGATGGCGGGGGCTCCTATAATTCACCCCTCCACTTT
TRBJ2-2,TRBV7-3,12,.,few,CASSPTKGELFF,TGTGCCAGCAGCCCCACGAAGGGGGAGCTGTTTTTT
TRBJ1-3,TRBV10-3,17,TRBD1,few,CAISEARDRDSGNTIYF,TGTGCCATCAGTGAAGCCCGTGACCGGGACAGTGGAAACACCATATATTTT
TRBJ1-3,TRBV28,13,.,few,CASSITGPDTIYF,TGTGCCAGCAGTATCACCGGGCCGGACACCATATATTTT
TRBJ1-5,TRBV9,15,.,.,CASSPDSYSNQPQHF,TGTGCCAGCAGCCCGGACAGCTATAGCAATCAGCCCCAGCATTTT
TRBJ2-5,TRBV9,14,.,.,CASSPRTGQETQYF,TGTGCCAGCAGCCCCCGCACAGGGCAAGAGACCCAGTACTTC
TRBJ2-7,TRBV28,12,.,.,CASTLYSYEQYF,TGTGCCAGCACCCTCTATTCCTACGAGCAGTACTTC
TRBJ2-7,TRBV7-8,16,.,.,CASSLPGTPHSYEQYF,TGTGCCAGCAGCTTACCCGGGACACCTCACTCCTACGAGCAGTACTTC
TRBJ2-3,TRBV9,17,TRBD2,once,CASSSRGGTSGAWPQYF,TGTGCCAGCAGCTCACGAGGGGGGACTAGCGGGGCCTGGCCCCAGTATTTT
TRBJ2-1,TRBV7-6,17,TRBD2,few,CASSWTSGGSSYNEQFF,TGTGCCAGCAGCTGGACTAGCGGGGGGAGCTCCTACAATGAGCAGTTCTTC
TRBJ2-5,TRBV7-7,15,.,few,CASSLGGGQAETQYF,TGTGCCAGCAGCTTAGGTGGGGGGCAGGCGGAGACCCAGTACTTC
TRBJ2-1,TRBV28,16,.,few,CASSLFLRGDDNEQFF,TGTGCCAGCAGTTTATTTCTCAGGGGCGACGACAATGAGCAGTTCTTC
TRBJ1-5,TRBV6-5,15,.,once,CASSYSTGRGQPQHF,TGTGCCAGCAGTTACTCGACCGGCCGAGGGCAGCCCCAGCATTTT
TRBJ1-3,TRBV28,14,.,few,CASSSPLGGNTIYF,TGTGCCAGCAGTTCCCCACTCGGGGGAAACACCATATATTTT
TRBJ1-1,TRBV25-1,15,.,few,CASRGSLLVNTEAFF,TGTGCCTCGCGGGGCTCGCTCCTGGTGAACACTGAAGCTTTCTTT
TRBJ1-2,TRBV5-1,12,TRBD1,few,CASSETGLGGTF,TGCGCCAGCAGCGAGACAGGGCTTGGAGGGACCTTC
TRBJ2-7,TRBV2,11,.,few,CASSRDSGQYF,TGTGCCAGCAGCCGCGACAGTGGGCAGTACTTC
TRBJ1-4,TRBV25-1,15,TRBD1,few,CASSRRGISSEKLFF,TGTGCCAGCAGTCGCAGGGGGATATCTTCCGAAAAACTGTTTTTT
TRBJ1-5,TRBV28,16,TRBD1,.,CASSLRTGKGNQPQHF,TGTGCCAGCAGTTTGAGGACAGGGAAAGGGAATCAGCCCCAGCATTTT
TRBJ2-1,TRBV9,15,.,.,CASSVGPTGNNEQFF,TGTGCCAGCAGCGTAGGACCTACAGGAAACAATGAGCAGTTCTTC
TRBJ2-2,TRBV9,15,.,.,CASSGIAPNTGELFF,TGTGCCAGCAGCGGGATAGCCCCGAACACCGGGGAGCTGTTTTTT
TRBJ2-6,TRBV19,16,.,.,CASRLGPNSGANVLTF,TGTGCCAGTAGGTTGGGACCAAACTCTGGGGCCAACGTCCTGACTTTC
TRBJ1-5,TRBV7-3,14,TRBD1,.,CASSAQGAGQPQHF,TGTGCCAGCAGCGCACAGGGGGCAGGTCAGCCCCAGCATTTT
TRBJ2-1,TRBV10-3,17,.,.,CAISESINSGPYNEQFF,TGTGCCATCAGTGAGTCGATTAATAGCGGTCCATACAATGAGCAGTTCTTC
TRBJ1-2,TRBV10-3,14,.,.,CAAVQHDQGYGYTF,TGTGCCGCCGTCCAACACGATCAGGGATATGGCTACACCTTC
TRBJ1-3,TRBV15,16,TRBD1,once,CATSRGTGSSGNTIYF,TGTGCCACCAGCAGAGGGACAGGGAGCTCTGGAAACACCATATATTTT
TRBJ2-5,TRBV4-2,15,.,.,CASSQGNPGAETQYF,TGTGCCAGCAGCCAAGGGAATCCGGGGGCTGAGACCCAGTACTTC
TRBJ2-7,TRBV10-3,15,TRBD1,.,CANGPGQGASYEQYF,TGTGCCAACGGCCCGGGGCAGGGGGCATCCTACGAGCAGTACTTC
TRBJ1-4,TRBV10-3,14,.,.,CAISERQGNEKLFF,TGTGCCATCAGTGAGCGCCAGGGAAATGAAAAACTGTTTTTT
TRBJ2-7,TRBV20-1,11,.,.,CSASVLTEQYF,TGCAGTGCTTCGGTCCTAACCGAGCAGTACTTC
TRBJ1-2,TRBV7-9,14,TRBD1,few,CASSFTGGAYGYTF,TGTGCCAGCAGCTTTACAGGGGGCGCCTATGGCTACACCTTC
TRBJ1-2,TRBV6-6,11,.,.,CATRGRDGYTF,TGTGCCACCCGAGGGAGAGATGGCTACACCTTC
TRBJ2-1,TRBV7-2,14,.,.,CASKARLSYNEQFF,TGTGCCAGCAAAGCCCGACTTTCGTACAATGAGCAGTTCTTC
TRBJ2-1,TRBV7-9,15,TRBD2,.,CASSLSSGAINEQFF,TGTGCCAGCAGCTTATCTAGCGGGGCAATCAATGAGCAGTTCTTC